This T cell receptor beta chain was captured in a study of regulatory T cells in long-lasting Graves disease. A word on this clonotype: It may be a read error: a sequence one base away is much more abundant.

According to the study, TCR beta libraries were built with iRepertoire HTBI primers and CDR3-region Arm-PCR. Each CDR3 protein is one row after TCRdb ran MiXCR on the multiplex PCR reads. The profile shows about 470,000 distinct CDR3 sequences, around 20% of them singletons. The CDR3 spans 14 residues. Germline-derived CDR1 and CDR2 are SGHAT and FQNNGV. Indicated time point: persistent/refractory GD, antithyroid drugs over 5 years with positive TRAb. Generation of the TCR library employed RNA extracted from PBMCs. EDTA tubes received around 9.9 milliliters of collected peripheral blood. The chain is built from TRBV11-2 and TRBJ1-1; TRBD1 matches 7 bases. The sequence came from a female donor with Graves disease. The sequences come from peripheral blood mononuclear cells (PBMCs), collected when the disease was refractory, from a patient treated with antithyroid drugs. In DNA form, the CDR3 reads TGTGTCAGCAGCTGGACAGGTGCGAACACTGAAGCTTTCTTT. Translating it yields CVSSWTGANTEAFF.